This TCR beta chain was sequenced in a study of shared clonotypes between healthy human individuals. General observations from the study: Compared with memory subsets, naive subsets generally had larger estimated richness.

CDR1 MDHEN and CDR2 SYDVKM come from the germline V gene. With 2 bases clipped from V and 7 bases from J, the junction kept 5 bases outside the gene matches. The CDR3 consists of 15 residues. To note about this clone: Its specificity is not known.

Only in-frame clones appear in the TCRdb table, and some are missing; sequencing was by immunoSEQ multiplex PCR. The table includes roughly 1,000,000 clones, about 84% detected once. The J gene is TRBJ2-1, the V gene TRBV28, with 10 positions matching TRBD2. The source material was memory CD4+ T cells from PBMCs. Subset of the sample: CD45RA-negative fraction. This clonotype was obtained from a man in his late teens or twenties in good health. Some clones in this sample may be carry-over from other donors' samples. The CDR3 coding sequence is TGTGCCAGCAGTTTACGAAGCGGGAGGGGGAATGAGCAGTTCTTC. Translated: CASSLRSGRGNEQFF.